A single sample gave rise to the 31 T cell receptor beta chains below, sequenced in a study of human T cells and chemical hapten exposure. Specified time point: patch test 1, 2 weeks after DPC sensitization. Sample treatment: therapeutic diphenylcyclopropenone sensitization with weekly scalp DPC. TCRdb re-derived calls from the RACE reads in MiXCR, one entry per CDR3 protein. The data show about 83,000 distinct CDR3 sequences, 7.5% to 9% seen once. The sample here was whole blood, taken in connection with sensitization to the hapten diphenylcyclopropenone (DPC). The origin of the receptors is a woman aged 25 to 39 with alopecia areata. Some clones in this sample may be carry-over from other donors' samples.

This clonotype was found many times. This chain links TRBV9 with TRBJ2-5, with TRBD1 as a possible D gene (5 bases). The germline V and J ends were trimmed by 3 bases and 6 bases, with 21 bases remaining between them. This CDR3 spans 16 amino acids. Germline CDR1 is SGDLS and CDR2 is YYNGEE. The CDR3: CASSAGLGQGRQTQYF. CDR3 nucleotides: TGTGCCAGCAGCGCGGGTCTGGGGCAGGGAAGGCAGACCCAGTACTTC. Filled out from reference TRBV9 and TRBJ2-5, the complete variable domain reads DSGVTQTPKHLITATGQRVTLRCSPRSGDLSVYWYQQSLDQGLQFLIQYYNGEERAKGNILERFSAQQFPDLHSELNLSSLELGDSALYFCASSAGLGQGRQTQYFGPGTRLLVL.

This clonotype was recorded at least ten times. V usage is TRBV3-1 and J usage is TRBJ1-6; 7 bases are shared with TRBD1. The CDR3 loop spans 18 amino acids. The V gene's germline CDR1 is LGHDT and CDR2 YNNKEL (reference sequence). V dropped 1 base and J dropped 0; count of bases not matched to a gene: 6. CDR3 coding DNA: TGTGCCAGCAGCCAAGGTTCAGGGGGTAGCTCCTATAATTCACCCCTCCACTTT. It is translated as CASSQGSGGSSYNSPLHF.

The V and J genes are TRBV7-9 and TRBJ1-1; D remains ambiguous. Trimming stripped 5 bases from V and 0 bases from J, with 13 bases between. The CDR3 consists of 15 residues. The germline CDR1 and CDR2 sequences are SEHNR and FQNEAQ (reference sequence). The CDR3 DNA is TGTGCCAGCAGCCCACTTTCCGGCATGAACACTGAAGCTTTCTTT. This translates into CASSPLSGMNTEAFF. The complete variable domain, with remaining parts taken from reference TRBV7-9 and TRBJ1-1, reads DTGVSQNPRHKITKRGQNVTFRCDPISEHNRLYWYRQTLGQGPEFLTYFQNEAQLEKSRLLSDRFSAERPKGSFSTLEIQRTEQGDSAMYLCASSPLSGMNTEAFFGQGTRLTVV.

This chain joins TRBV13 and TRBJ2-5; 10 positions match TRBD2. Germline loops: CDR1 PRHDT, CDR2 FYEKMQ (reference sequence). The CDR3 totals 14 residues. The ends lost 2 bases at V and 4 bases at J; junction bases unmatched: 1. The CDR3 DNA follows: TGTGCCAGCAGCTTACTAGCGGGGGTAGAGACCCAGTACTTC. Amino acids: CASSLLAGVETQYF. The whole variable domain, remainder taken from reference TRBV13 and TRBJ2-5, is AAGVIQSPRHLIKEKRETATLKCYPIPRHDTVYWYQQGPGQDPQFLISFYEKMQSDKGSIPDRFSAQQFSDYHSELNMSSLELGDSALYFCASSLLAGVETQYFGPGTRLLVL.

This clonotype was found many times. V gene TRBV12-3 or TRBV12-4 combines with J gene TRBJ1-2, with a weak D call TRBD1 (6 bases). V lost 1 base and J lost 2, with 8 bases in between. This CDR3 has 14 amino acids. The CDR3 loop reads CASSLETGNYGYTF. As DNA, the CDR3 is TGTGCCAGCAGTTTAGAGACAGGAAACTATGGCTACACCTTC.

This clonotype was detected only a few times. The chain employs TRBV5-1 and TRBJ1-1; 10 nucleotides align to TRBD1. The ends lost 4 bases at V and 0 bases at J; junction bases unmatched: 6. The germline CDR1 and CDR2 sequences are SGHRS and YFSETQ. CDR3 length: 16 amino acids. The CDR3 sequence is CASSPSGTGVNTEAFF. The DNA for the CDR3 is TGCGCCAGCAGCCCTTCCGGGACAGGGGTGAACACTGAAGCTTTCTTT.

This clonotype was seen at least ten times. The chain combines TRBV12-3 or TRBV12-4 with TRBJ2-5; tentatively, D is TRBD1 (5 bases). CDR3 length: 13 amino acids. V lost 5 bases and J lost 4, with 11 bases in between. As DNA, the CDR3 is TGTGCCAGCAGTCCAGGGCCCCGAGAGACCCAGTACTTC. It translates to CASSPGPRETQYF.

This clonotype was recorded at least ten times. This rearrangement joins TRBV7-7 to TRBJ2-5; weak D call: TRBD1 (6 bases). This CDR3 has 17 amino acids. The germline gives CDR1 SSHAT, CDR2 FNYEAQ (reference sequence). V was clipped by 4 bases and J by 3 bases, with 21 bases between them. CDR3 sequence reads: CASSSMRTTGRKETQYF. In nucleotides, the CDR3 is TGTGCCAGCAGCTCAATGAGAACTACAGGGAGAAAAGAGACCCAGTACTTC. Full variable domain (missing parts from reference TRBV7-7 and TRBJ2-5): GAGVSQSPRYKVTKRGQDVTLRCDPISSHATLYWYQQALGQGPEFLTYFNYEAQPDKSGLPSDRFSAERPEGSISTLTIQRTEQRDSAMYRCASSSMRTTGRKETQYFGPGTRLLVL.

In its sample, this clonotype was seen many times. CDR3 bases: TGCAGTGCTAGGGGGAGGGAGCAGGGTGTTAACTATGGCTACACCTTC. Translation: CSARGREQGVNYGYTF. The V and J genes are TRBV20-1 and TRBJ1-2; D might be TRBD1 (5 bases). The V end was cut by 3 bases, the J end by 1 base, with 18 bases between. Germline CDR1 and CDR2: DFQATT and SNEGSKA (reference sequence). The CDR3 length is 16 residues.

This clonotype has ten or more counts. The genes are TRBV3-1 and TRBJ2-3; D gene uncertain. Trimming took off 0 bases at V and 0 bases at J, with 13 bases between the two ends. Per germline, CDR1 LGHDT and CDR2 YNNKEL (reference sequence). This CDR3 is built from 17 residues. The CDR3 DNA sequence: TGTGCCAGCAGCCAAGAAGGTTCTTCGGCAAGCACAGATACGCAGTATTTT. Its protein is CASSQEGSSASTDTQYF.

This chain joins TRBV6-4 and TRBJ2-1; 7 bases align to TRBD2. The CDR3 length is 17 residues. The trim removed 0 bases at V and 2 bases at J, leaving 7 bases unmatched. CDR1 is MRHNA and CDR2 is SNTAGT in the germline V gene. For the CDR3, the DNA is TGTGCCAGCAGTGACTCGACGGGGGGAAACACCTACAATGAGCAGTTCTTC. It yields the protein CASSDSTGGNTYNEQFF.

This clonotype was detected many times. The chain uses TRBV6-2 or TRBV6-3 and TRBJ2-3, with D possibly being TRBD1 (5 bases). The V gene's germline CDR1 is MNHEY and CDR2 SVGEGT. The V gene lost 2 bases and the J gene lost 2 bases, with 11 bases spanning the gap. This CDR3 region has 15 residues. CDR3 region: CASSYGQTNTDTQYF. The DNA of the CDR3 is TGTGCCAGCAGTTACGGACAAACAAACACAGATACGCAGTATTTT.

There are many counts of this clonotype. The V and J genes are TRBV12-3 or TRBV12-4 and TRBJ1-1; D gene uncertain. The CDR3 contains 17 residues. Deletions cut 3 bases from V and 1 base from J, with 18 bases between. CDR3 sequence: CASSLIGFGVGNTEAFF. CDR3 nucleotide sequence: TGTGCCAGCAGTTTGATCGGGTTCGGGGTAGGGAACACTGAAGCTTTCTTT.

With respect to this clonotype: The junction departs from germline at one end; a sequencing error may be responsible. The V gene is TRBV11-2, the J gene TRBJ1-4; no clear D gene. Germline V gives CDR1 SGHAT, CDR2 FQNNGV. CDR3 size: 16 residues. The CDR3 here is CASSPYLFSTNEKPFF. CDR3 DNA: TGTGCCAGCAGCCCGTATTTGTTTTCAACTAATGAAAAACCGTTTTTT.

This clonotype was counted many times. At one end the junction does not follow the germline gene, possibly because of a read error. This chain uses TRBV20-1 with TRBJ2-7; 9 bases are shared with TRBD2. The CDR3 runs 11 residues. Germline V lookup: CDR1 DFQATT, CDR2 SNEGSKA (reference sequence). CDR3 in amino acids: CSARGLAGSAF. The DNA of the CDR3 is TGCAGTGCTAGAGGCCTAGCGGGATCGGCCTTC.

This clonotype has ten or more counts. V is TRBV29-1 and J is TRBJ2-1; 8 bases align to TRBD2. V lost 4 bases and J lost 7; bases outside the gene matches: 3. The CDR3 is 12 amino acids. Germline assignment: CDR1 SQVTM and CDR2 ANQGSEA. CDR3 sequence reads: CSVAASGNEQFF. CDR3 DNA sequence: TGCAGCGTTGCGGCTAGCGGGAATGAGCAGTTCTTC.

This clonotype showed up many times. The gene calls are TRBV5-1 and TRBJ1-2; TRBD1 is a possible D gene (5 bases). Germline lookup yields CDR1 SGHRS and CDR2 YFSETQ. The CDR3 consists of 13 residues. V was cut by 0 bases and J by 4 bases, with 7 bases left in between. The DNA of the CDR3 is TGCGCCAGCAGCTTGGTTGACAGCTATGGCTACACCTTC. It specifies CASSLVDSYGYTF.

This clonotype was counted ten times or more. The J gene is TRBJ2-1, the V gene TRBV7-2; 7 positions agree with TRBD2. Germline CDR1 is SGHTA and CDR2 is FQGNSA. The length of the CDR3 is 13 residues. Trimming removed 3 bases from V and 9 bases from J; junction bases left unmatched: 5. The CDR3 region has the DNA TGTGCCAGCAGCTTTATACTAGCGAGTGAGCAGTTCTTC. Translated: CASSFILASEQFF.

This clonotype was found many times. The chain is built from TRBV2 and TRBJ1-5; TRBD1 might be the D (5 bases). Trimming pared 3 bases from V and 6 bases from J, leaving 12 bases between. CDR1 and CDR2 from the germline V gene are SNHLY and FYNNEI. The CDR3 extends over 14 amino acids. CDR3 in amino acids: CASSDQGAGQPQHF. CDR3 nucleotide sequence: TGTGCCAGCAGTGATCAGGGAGCGGGTCAGCCCCAGCATTTT.

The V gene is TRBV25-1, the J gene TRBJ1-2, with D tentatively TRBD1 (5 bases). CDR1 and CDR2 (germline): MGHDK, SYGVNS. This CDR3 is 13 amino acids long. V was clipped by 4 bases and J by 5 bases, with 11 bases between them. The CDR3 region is CASSGQLGYGYTF. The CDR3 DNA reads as TGTGCCAGCAGTGGACAGTTAGGTTATGGCTACACCTTC.

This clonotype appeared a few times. The CDR3 loop is CASSPRVQYNEQFF. The CDR3 region has the DNA TGTGCCAGCTCACCCCGGGTGCAGTACAATGAGCAGTTCTTC. The chain links TRBV18 to TRBJ2-1; D gene unclear. V was trimmed by 3 bases and J by 4 bases, leaving 10 bases between them. CDR3 length: 14 residues. Germline V gene lookup returns CDR1 KGHSH and CDR2 LQKENI. The full variable domain, its missing parts supplied by reference TRBV18 and TRBJ2-1, is NAGVMQNPRHLVRRRGQEARLRCSPMKGHSHVYWYRQLPEEGLKFMVYLQKENIIDESGMPKERFSAEFPKEGPSILRIQQVVRGDSAAYFCASSPRVQYNEQFFGPGTRLTVL.

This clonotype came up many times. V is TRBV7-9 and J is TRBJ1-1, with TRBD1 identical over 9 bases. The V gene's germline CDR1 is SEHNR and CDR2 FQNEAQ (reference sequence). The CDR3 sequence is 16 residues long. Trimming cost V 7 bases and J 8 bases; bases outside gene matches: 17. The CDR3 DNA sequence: TGTGCCAGCACCAACCGCCCGGGACAGGGTACTTCCGAAGCTTTCTTT. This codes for CASTNRPGQGTSEAFF.

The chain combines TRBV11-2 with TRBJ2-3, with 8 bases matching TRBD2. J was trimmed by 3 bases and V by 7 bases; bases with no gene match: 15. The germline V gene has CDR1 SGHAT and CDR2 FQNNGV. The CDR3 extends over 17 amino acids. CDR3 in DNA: TGTGCCAGCACCTCCCGGGGGGGCGCAGGACGTACAGATACGCAGTATTTT. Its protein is CASTSRGGAGRTDTQYF.

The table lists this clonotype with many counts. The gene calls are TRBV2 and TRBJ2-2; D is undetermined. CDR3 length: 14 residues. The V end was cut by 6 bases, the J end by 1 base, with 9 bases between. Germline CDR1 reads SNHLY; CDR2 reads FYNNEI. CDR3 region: CASRLLGNTGELFF. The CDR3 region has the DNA TGTGCCAGCAGACTCCTCGGGAACACCGGGGAGCTGTTTTTT.

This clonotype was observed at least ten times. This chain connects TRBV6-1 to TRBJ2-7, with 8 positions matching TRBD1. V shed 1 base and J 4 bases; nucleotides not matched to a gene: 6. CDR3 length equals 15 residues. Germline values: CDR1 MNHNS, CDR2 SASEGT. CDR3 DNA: TGTGCCAGCAGTGAAGAGGCCACAGGGGGGTACGAGCAGTACTTC. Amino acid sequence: CASSEEATGGYEQYF.

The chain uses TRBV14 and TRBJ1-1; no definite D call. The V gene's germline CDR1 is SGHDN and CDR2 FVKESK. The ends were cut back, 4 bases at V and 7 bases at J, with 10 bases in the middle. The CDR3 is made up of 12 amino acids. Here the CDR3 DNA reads TGTGCCAGCAGCCCGTTTAATGTTGAAGCTTTCTTT. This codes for CASSPFNVEAFF.

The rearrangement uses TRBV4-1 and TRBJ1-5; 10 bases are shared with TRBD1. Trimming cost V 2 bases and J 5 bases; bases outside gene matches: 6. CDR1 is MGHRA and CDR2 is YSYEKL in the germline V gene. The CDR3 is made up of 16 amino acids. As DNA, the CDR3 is TGCGCCAGCAGCCAACCGGGACAGGGGTTGGATCAGCCCCAGCATTTT. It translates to CASSQPGQGLDQPQHF.

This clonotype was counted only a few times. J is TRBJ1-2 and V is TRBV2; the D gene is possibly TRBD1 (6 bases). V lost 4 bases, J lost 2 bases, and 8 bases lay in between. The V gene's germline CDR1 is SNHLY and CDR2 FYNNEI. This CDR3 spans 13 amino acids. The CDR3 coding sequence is TGTGCCAGCAGTGCAGGGGTCAACTATGGCTACACCTTC. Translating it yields CASSAGVNYGYTF. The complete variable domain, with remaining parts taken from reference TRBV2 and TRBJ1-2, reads EPEVTQTPSHQVTQMGQEVILRCVPISNHLYFYWYRQILGQKVEFLVSFYNNEISEKSEIFDDQFSVERPDGSNFTLKIRSTKLEDSAMYFCASSAGVNYGYTFGSGTRLTVV.

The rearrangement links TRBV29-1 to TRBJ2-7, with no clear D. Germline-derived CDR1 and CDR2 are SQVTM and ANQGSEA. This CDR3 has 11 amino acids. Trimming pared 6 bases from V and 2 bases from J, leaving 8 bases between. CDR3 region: CSVFFAYEQYF. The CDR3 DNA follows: TGCAGCGTCTTCTTCGCCTACGAGCAGTACTTC.

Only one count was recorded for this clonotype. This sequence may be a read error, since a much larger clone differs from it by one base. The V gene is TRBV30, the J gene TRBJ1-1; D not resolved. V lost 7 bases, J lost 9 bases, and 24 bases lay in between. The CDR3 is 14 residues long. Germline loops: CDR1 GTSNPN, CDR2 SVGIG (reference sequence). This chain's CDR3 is CASAARQGGTKAFF. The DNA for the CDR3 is TGTGCCTCCGCGGCTAGACAAGGAGGAACTAAAGCTTTCTTT.

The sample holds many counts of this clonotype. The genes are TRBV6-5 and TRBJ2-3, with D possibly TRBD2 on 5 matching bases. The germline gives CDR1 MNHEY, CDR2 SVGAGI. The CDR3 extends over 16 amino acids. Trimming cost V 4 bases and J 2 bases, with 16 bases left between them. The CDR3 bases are TGTGCCAGCAGTTCACCGAGCGACTATCTCACAGATACGCAGTATTTT. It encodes CASSSPSDYLTDTQYF.